These 11 T cell receptor beta chains came from one sample sequenced in a study of PD-1 blockade in classical Hodgkin lymphoma. Assay: immunoSEQ multiplex PCR; the TCRdb copy retains only in-frame clones and omits some. The table records about 9,900 clones, about 94% of them present only once. Each of the patients experienced relapse following autologous stem cell transplantation, and their brentuximab vedotin exposure differed. The sequenced sample was peripheral blood mononuclear cells (PBMCs), obtained at baseline. All receptors derive from a human donor with classical Hodgkin lymphoma.

V is TRBV27 and J is TRBJ1-2; 10 bases line up with TRBD1. CDR3 length: 14 residues. V trimming: 2 bases; J trimming: 7 bases; junction bases outside the gene matches: 4. Germline CDR1 and CDR2: MNHEY and SMNVEV (reference sequence). The DNA of the CDR3 is TGTGCCAGCAGTTTACGACAGGGGGCGTCTGGCTACACCTTC. It translates to CASSLRQGASGYTF.

The J gene is TRBJ1-1, the V gene TRBV18; 12 nucleotides agree with TRBD1. Germline CDR1 KGHSH, CDR2 LQKENI. The CDR3 contains 15 residues. V trimming: 4 bases; J trimming: 11 bases; junction bases outside the gene matches: 11. CDR3 coding DNA: TGTGCCAGCTCACTAGAAACCCGGGACAGGGGGCAGGCTTTCTTT. It codes for CASSLETRDRGQAFF. Filled out from reference TRBV18 and TRBJ1-1, the complete variable domain reads NAGVMQNPRHLVRRRGQEARLRCSPMKGHSHVYWYRQLPEEGLKFMVYLQKENIIDESGMPKERFSAEFPKEGPSILRIQQVVRGDSAAYFCASSLETRDRGQAFFGQGTRLTVV.

V is TRBV15 and J is TRBJ2-7; D is uncertain. CDR3 length: 14 residues. Per germline, CDR1 LNHNV and CDR2 YYDKDF (reference sequence). V lost 3 bases, J lost 2 bases, and 11 bases lay in between. CDR3 bases: TGTGCCACCAGCAGTGTTCCCGGACCCTACGAGCAGTACTTC. This translates into CATSSVPGPYEQYF.

V gene TRBV19 combines with J gene TRBJ2-7; perhaps TRBD1 as D (6 bases). The CDR3 spans 16 residues. Looked up from germline, CDR1 is LNHDA and CDR2 is SQIVND (reference sequence). The V end was cut by 4 bases, the J end by 2 bases, with 18 bases between. The CDR3 is CASSTPPDRRAYEQYF. DNA for the CDR3: TGTGCCAGTAGTACCCCCCCCGACAGGCGAGCCTACGAGCAGTACTTC.

This chain joins TRBV5-1 and TRBJ2-7; 7 positions agree with TRBD2. Per germline, CDR1 SGHRS and CDR2 YFSETQ. Unmatched junction bases numbered 13, after V lost 3 bases and J lost 4 bases. CDR3 size: 16 residues. CDR3 sequence: CASSYTPGLEVYEQYF. The DNA of the CDR3 is TGCGCCAGCAGCTATACCCCCGGACTAGAAGTTTACGAGCAGTACTTC.

The CDR3 region is CASSQGTSRNEQYF. The CDR3 nucleotides read TGCGCCAGCAGCCAAGGGACTAGCAGGAACGAGCAGTACTTC. The gene calls are TRBV4-1 and TRBJ2-5; TRBD2 matches at 8 bases. The J call is in doubt because the DNA end fits TRBJ2-7 better. Germline CDR1 is MGHRA and CDR2 is YSYEKL. The CDR3 has 14 residues.

The chain is built from TRBV14 and TRBJ2-7; maybe TRBD1 (5 bases). Germline V gene data show CDR1 as SGHDN and CDR2 as FVKESK. The V end was cut by 3 bases, the J end by 0 bases, with 6 bases between. The CDR3 runs to 13 residues. CDR3 sequence reads: CASSQTASYEQYF. CDR3 DNA: TGTGCCAGCAGCCAGACAGCCTCCTACGAGCAGTACTTC. Complete variable domain (other parts from reference TRBV14 and TRBJ2-7): EAGVTQFPSHSVIEKGQTVTLRCDPISGHDNLYWYRRVMGKEIKFLLHFVKESKQDESGMPNNRFLAERTGGTYSTLKVQPAELEDSGVYFCASSQTASYEQYFGPGTRLTVT.

V and J are TRBV18 and TRBJ2-2; 9 nucleotides match TRBD2. In germline, CDR1 is KGHSH, CDR2 LQKENI. Trimming cost V 3 bases and J 4 bases; bases outside gene matches: 6. This CDR3 spans 16 amino acids. The CDR3, as DNA: TGTGCCAGCTCACCCTTAGCGGGAGTAGGCACCGGGGAGCTGTTTTTT. This translates into CASSPLAGVGTGELFF.

The chain couples TRBV11-3 to TRBJ2-7; a possible D gene is TRBD2 (7 bases). The CDR3 is 18 residues long. Trimming removed 0 bases at V and 0 bases at J, with 18 bases between. Germline assignment: CDR1 SGHNT and CDR2 YENEEA. Here the CDR3 DNA reads TGTGCCAGCAGCTTAGAAAGGGGGGGAAGTCTTACCTCCTACGAGCAGTACTTC. The encoded protein is CASSLERGGSLTSYEQYF.

The chain recombines TRBV6-5 with TRBJ1-2, with no clear D. Germline loops: CDR1 MNHEY, CDR2 SVGAGI. CDR3 length: 15 amino acids. V gave up 3 bases and J gave up 3 bases, with 14 bases separating them. This CDR3 is CASSYYAELYYGYTF. The CDR3 coding sequence is TGTGCCAGCAGTTATTATGCAGAGCTTTACTATGGCTACACCTTC.

The rearrangement uses TRBV6-5 and TRBJ1-2; D gene uncertain. Germline lookup yields CDR1 MNHEY and CDR2 SVGAGI. V was shortened by 2 bases and J by 4 bases, with 11 bases between the two germline ends. This CDR3 has 14 residues. The CDR3 DNA is TGTGCCAGCAGTTACGCGAGAACCTTCTATGGCTACACCTTC. It specifies CASSYARTFYGYTF.